This TCR beta chain appears in the sequencing data of a study of blood T cell repertoires in COVID-19. Background on the study: Researchers got acute and convalescent COVID-19 samples from the United States, Italy and Spain. Nucleic acid was either cDNA or gDNA, and it came from T cells, B-cell-depleted T cells, or PBMCs.

Under the authors' procedure: Reference gene primer amplification gave nucleated cell count estimates. Clones were sequenced by immunoSEQ multiplex PCR, and TCRdb holds only the in-frame ones, with some missing. V and J calls and clone size are as listed in that table; D and trimming were resolved from the DNA. This sample has 350,000 or so clones, with 88% found just once. Germline lookup yields CDR1 WNHNN and CDR2 SYGVQD (reference sequence). Trimming left V 0 bases short and J 7 bases short, with 9 bases between. The CDR3 has 13 amino acids. One Seattle source followed patients from active infection through their disease course.

Sequencing was performed on peripheral blood. This sequence joins TRBV10-1 and TRBJ1-2; D is uncertain. The receptor was derived from a woman aged 25 to 45 with COVID-19, enrolled during active disease. The CDR3 DNA sequence: TGCGCCAGCAGTGAGTCGATAACCGGTGGCTACACCTTC. It specifies CASSESITGGYTF.